These 29 T cell receptor beta chains were all obtained from the same sample, sequenced in a study of shared clonotypes between healthy human individuals. Only in-frame clones appear in the TCRdb table, and some are missing; sequencing was by immunoSEQ multiplex PCR. Of under 1,100,000 clones listed, approximately 70% are singletons. Sequencing input: memory CD4+ T cells sorted from blood. The subset is: CD45RA-negative fraction. These receptor sequences come from a man between 18 and 35 years old in good health.

The J gene is TRBJ2-7, the V gene TRBV6-5; TRBD1 might be the D (6 bases). The V and J ends lost 4 bases and 6 bases respectively, with 16 bases between them. CDR1 and CDR2 (germline): MNHEY, SVGAGI. CDR3 length equals 14 residues. CDR3 amino acids: CASSFVTGSSEQYF. For the CDR3, the DNA is TGTGCCAGCAGTTTCGTCACAGGGTCCAGCGAGCAGTACTTC.

The chain employs TRBV2 and TRBJ2-5; the match to TRBD1 covers 7 bases. CDR1 is SNHLY, CDR2 FYNNEI, per germline. Losses at the gene ends were 11 bases for V and 5 bases for J; bases not matched to a gene: 11. This CDR3 region has 13 residues. In nucleotides, the CDR3 is TGTGCCTGCGCAGACAGGGTGGCGGAGACCCAGTACTTC. Protein product: CACADRVAETQYF.

This clone was found once. V is TRBV5-1 and J is TRBJ2-7; 13 positions match TRBD2. Germline V CDR1 and CDR2: SGHRS, YFSETQ. V gave up 6 bases and J gave up 5 bases; unmatched junction bases: 20. The CDR3 consists of 19 residues. CDR3 residues: CASTNRPGTSGVPGNEQYF. In nucleotides, the CDR3 is TGCGCCAGCACCAACCGCCCCGGGACTAGCGGGGTTCCAGGTAACGAGCAGTACTTC. Complete variable domain (other parts from reference TRBV5-1 and TRBJ2-7): KAGVTQTPRYLIKTRGQQVTLSCSPISGHRSVSWYQQTPGQGLQFLFEYFSETQRNKGNFPGRFSGRQFSNSRSEMNVSTLELGDSALYLCASTNRPGTSGVPGNEQYFGPGTRLTVT.

The rearrangement links TRBV7-2 to TRBJ2-1; D may match TRBD1 or TRBD2 (6 bases each). Trimming left V 5 bases short and J 4 bases short, with 15 bases between. The CDR3 loop spans 15 amino acids. CDR1 and CDR2 from the germline V gene are SGHTA and FQGNSA. The CDR3 bases are TGTGCCAGCAGCCCTCCGCGCGGGACATACAATGAGCAGTTCTTC. Its translation: CASSPPRGTYNEQFF.

CDR3 coding DNA: TGTGCCACCCAACAGGGCCAGAACACTGAAGCTTTCTTT. Translation gives CATQQGQNTEAFF. This chain links TRBV10-3 with TRBJ1-1, with a tentative D call TRBD1 (6 bases). Trimming removed 10 bases at V and 1 base at J, with 13 bases between. The V gene's germline CDR1 is ENHRY and CDR2 SYGVKD. The CDR3 runs 13 residues.

V and J are TRBV11-2 and TRBJ2-3, with unresolved D. Germline CDR1 and CDR2: SGHAT and FQNNGV. This CDR3 comprises 15 residues. The V end was cut by 5 bases, the J end by 2 bases, with 14 bases between. Here the CDR3 reads CASSPRVGPTDTQYF. CDR3 nucleotide sequence: TGTGCCAGCAGCCCCCGGGTGGGCCCCACAGATACGCAGTATTTT. The entire variable domain, with the rest obtained from reference TRBV11-2 and TRBJ2-3, is as follows: EAGVAQSPRYKIIEKRQSVAFWCNPISGHATLYWYQQILGQGPKLLIQFQNNGVVDDSQLPKDRFSAERLKGVDSTLKIQPAKLEDSAVYLCASSPRVGPTDTQYFGPGTRLTVL.

The rearrangement uses TRBV2 and TRBJ1-5; 7 bases match TRBD1. The germline CDR1 and CDR2 sequences are SNHLY and FYNNEI. CDR3 length: 13 amino acids. Losses at the gene ends were 6 bases for V and 4 bases for J; bases not matched to a gene: 3. Written as DNA, the CDR3 is TGTGCCAGCAGCGGACAGGAGAATCAGCCCCAGCATTTT. Amino acids: CASSGQENQPQHF.

This clone was seen a handful of times. At the DNA level, this CDR3 is encoded by other sequences in the same sample as well. This chain uses TRBV11-2 with TRBJ2-5; D not resolved. This CDR3 is built from 13 residues. The V end lost 5 bases, the J end lost 5 bases, and 12 bases lay between the germline ends. In germline, CDR1 is SGHAT, CDR2 FQNNGV. The CDR3 sequence: CASSPRTRETQYF. In nucleotides, the CDR3 is TGTGCCAGCAGCCCCCGGACGAGGGAGACCCAGTACTTC.

The chain links TRBV6-6 to TRBJ1-5, with D unclear. The germline V gene encodes CDR1 MNHNY and CDR2 SVGAGI (reference sequence). CDR3 length: 16 residues. The V and J ends lost 2 bases and 0 bases respectively, with 11 bases between them. CDR3 nucleotide sequence: TGTGCCAGCAGTTACGGTCGACGCAATAGCAATCAGCCCCAGCATTTT. Translating gives CASSYGRRNSNQPQHF.

Concerning this clone itself: The same CDR3 is also encoded by other DNA sequences in this sample. This sequence joins TRBV30 and TRBJ2-2; 7 bases are shared with TRBD1. Germline V gene data show CDR1 as GTSNPN and CDR2 as SVGIG (reference sequence). This CDR3 has 13 amino acids. Germline trimming cut 3 bases from V and 5 bases from J; bases unmatched to any gene: 3. The chain's CDR3 is CAWRLQGTGELFF. As DNA, the CDR3 is TGTGCCTGGAGGTTACAGGGGACCGGGGAGCTGTTTTTT.

CDR3: CSVNRDRRYSITEAFF. As DNA, the CDR3 is TGCAGCGTAAATAGGGACAGGCGCTATTCAATTACTGAAGCTTTCTTT. The chain is built from TRBV29-1 and TRBJ1-1; 8 nucleotides line up with TRBD1. Germline lookup yields CDR1 SQVTM and CDR2 ANQGSEA. Trimming cost V 6 bases and J 5 bases; bases outside gene matches: 17. The CDR3 runs 16 residues.

V and J are TRBV7-2 and TRBJ1-6; possible D gene TRBD1, 5 bases. Per germline, CDR1 SGHTA and CDR2 FQGNSA. This CDR3 spans 13 amino acids. Deletions cut 8 bases from V and 9 bases from J, with 14 bases between. CDR3 sequence (DNA): TGTGCCAGCTCTAAGGGAGGGGCTTCACCCCTCCACTTT. Its protein product is CASSKGGASPLHF.

This clone has a handful of counts. This may be a read error, as it is one base from a much larger clone. The sample contains more than one DNA sequence encoding this CDR3. V is TRBV5-4 and J is TRBJ2-5; D remains unclear. Trimming cost V 4 bases and J 2 bases, with 9 bases left between them. Looked up from germline, CDR1 is SGHNT and CDR2 is YYREEE (reference sequence). The CDR3 consists of 13 residues. The CDR3 loop is CASSPDRQETQYF. In DNA, the CDR3 is TGTGCCAGCAGCCCCGACCGGCAAGAGACCCAGTACTTC.

The V gene is TRBV7-2, the J gene TRBJ2-7, with 10 bases identical to TRBD1. There are 14 residues in the CDR3. Looked up from germline, CDR1 is SGHTA and CDR2 is FQGNSA. Trimming at V came to 1 base and at J to 6 bases, leaving 3 bases not matched to a gene. This chain's CDR3 is CASSLGQGAAEQYF. CDR3 DNA: TGTGCCAGCAGCTTAGGACAGGGGGCCGCCGAGCAGTACTTC.

This clone was detected only once. Other DNA sequences of this sample code for an identical CDR3. The CDR3 nucleotides read TGTGCCAGCAGTGAGGGACGTCTTTGGGAAAAACTGTTTTTT. It translates to CASSEGRLWEKLFF. The gene calls are TRBV6-1 and TRBJ1-4; possible D gene TRBD1, 5 bases. This CDR3 has 14 amino acids. Germline values: CDR1 MNHNS, CDR2 SASEGT. V was cut by 3 bases and J by 8 bases, with 13 bases left in between.

This clone was seen only a few times. The V call is TRBV5-1, the J call TRBJ1-6; possible D gene TRBD1, 6 bases. V was clipped by 1 base and J by 7 bases, with 12 bases between them. This CDR3 spans 15 amino acids. Germline CDR1 and CDR2: SGHRS and YFSETQ. Here the CDR3 DNA reads TGCGCCAGCAGCTTGTTGACAGGCCAGAATTCACCCCTCCACTTT. It encodes CASSLLTGQNSPLHF.

In this sample, this clone turned up many times. The chain recombines TRBV19 with TRBJ1-5, with D hard to call. This CDR3 is built from 17 residues. Trimming stripped 4 bases from V and 1 base from J, with 17 bases between. CDR1 and CDR2 (germline): LNHDA, SQIVND (reference sequence). The CDR3 sequence is CASSTHNPGGSNQPQHF. The CDR3 nucleotides are TGTGCCAGTAGTACCCACAATCCTGGAGGGAGCAATCAGCCCCAGCATTTT.

This chain connects TRBV4-3 to TRBJ2-5, with D possibly matching TRBD1 (6 bases). Trimming pared 3 bases from V and 0 bases from J, leaving 11 bases between. The length of the CDR3 is 15 residues. Germline V gene sequence: CDR1 LGHNA, CDR2 YSLEER. The CDR3 is CASSQDTGNQETQYF. CDR3 nucleotide sequence: TGCGCCAGCAGCCAGGACACAGGGAACCAAGAGACCCAGTACTTC.

V gene TRBV7-2 combines with J gene TRBJ2-7; unclear D gene. V dropped 3 bases and J dropped 5 bases, with 8 bases sitting between them. CDR1 is SGHTA and CDR2 is FQGNSA in the germline V gene. The CDR3 contains 12 residues. The CDR3 sequence is CASSFGEHEQYF. CDR3 coding DNA: TGTGCCAGCAGCTTTGGAGAACACGAGCAGTACTTC.

This clone was picked up a small number of times. This rearrangement joins TRBV5-6 to TRBJ2-5; 9 nucleotides match TRBD1. The J segment lost 4 bases and the V segment lost 3 bases, leaving 10 bases of the junction unmatched. The CDR3 is 16 residues long. Germline values: CDR1 SGHDT, CDR2 YYEEEE. The CDR3 bases are TGTGCCAGCAGCTACTGGGGACAGGGTGGGCGAGAGACCCAGTACTTC. This sequence encodes CASSYWGQGGRETQYF.

This clone is a singleton in its sample. The chain has TRBV5-6 and TRBJ2-5, with D perhaps matching TRBD2 (6 bases). Trimming removed 1 base at V and 7 bases at J, with 17 bases between. The CDR3 runs 15 residues. The germline V gene encodes CDR1 SGHDT and CDR2 YYEEEE. The chain's CDR3 is CASSLRGTSRGTQYF. The CDR3 DNA follows: TGTGCCAGCAGCTTGCGGGGGACTTCTAGGGGGACCCAGTACTTC.

The chain is built from TRBV5-1 and TRBJ2-7; D not resolved. Germline loops: CDR1 SGHRS, CDR2 YFSETQ. Trimming left V 5 bases short and J 0 bases short, with 9 bases between. This CDR3 has 13 amino acids. CDR3 coding DNA: TGCGCCAGCAGTTCGGGCCTCTCCTACGAGCAGTACTTC. This codes for CASSSGLSYEQYF.

V and J are TRBV5-1 and TRBJ2-7; 13 nucleotides align to TRBD2. The CDR3 length is 16 residues. Germline loops: CDR1 SGHRS, CDR2 YFSETQ. Trimming at V came to 4 bases and at J to 2 bases, leaving 6 bases not matched to a gene. As DNA, the CDR3 is TGCGCCAGCAGCGCTGGACTAGCGGGAGCCACCTACGAGCAGTACTTC. Its protein product is CASSAGLAGATYEQYF.

The genes are TRBV5-1 and TRBJ1-1; TRBD1 might be the D (5 bases). Germline CDR1 SGHRS, CDR2 YFSETQ. The CDR3 loop spans 14 amino acids. Deletions cut 5 bases from V and 0 bases from J, with 11 bases between. The CDR3 DNA reads as TGCGCCAGCAGTGGAGGGGTGCTGAACACTGAAGCTTTCTTT. Translation gives CASSGGVLNTEAFF.

The chain is built from TRBV6-5 and TRBJ1-3, with D unclear. CDR3 size: 14 residues. Germline values: CDR1 MNHEY, CDR2 SVGAGI. Deletions cut 6 bases from V and 0 bases from J, with 9 bases between. The CDR3: CASSLDPSGNTIYF. CDR3 nucleotides: TGTGCCAGCAGCCTGGATCCCTCTGGAAACACCATATATTTT.

The CDR3, as DNA: TGCGCCAGCAGCTTGCCTACGACTAGCAATGAGCAGTTCTTC. Protein: CASSLPTTSNEQFF. This chain joins TRBV5-1 and TRBJ2-1; perhaps TRBD2 as D (6 bases). The CDR3 has 14 amino acids. Looked up from germline, CDR1 is SGHRS and CDR2 is YFSETQ. Trimming pared 1 base from V and 6 bases from J, leaving 11 bases between.

The CDR3 sequence is CASSEAAGHADTQYF. CDR3 DNA: TGTGCCAGCAGTGAAGCGGCGGGACATGCAGATACGCAGTATTTT. V gene TRBV2 combines with J gene TRBJ2-3; the D gene could be TRBD1 or TRBD2 (6 bases each). V gave up 0 bases and J gave up 4 bases, with 11 bases separating them. This CDR3 spans 15 amino acids. Germline CDR1 is SNHLY and CDR2 is FYNNEI.

The chain employs TRBV28 and TRBJ1-5; possible D gene TRBD1, 6 bases. Germline CDR1 MDHEN, CDR2 SYDVKM. CDR3 length: 15 amino acids. Trimming cost V 5 bases and J 3 bases, with 14 bases left between them. CDR3 nucleotides: TGTGCCAGCAGTCATGACAGGACTTACAATCAGCCCCAGCATTTT. It translates to CASSHDRTYNQPQHF.

This chain links TRBV5-1 with TRBJ2-7; D is unresolved. The CDR3 sequence is 13 residues long. Trimming cost V 1 base and J 5 bases, with 10 bases left between them. Germline V gene data show CDR1 as SGHRS and CDR2 as YFSETQ. The CDR3 DNA is TGCGCCAGCAGCTTGCCCCAGGTCAACGAGCAGTACTTC. Amino acids: CASSLPQVNEQYF.